This entry describes one T cell receptor (beta chain). Its antigen is unknown. PCR was performed using 60 Vbeta and 13 Jbeta primers. Measured with immunoSEQ multiplex PCR; TCRdb has only the in-frame clones, and not every one. This table holds 150,000 or so clones, 70% to 80% found once. Per germline, CDR1 LGHNA and CDR2 YNFKEQ. V lost 3 bases, J lost 4 bases, and 9 bases stayed unmatched. The CDR3 loop spans 17 amino acids. The data are from a study of cytomegalovirus exposure and HLA in healthy donors. Overall study results and limits: The dataset shows that most TCR sequences were rare, while some public TCRs occurred in many donors. In vitro checks showed that three CMV-associated chains really do target CMV antigens.

The sequencing input was PBMCs. J is TRBJ2-7 and V is TRBV4-2, with 13 nucleotides matching TRBD2. The clonotype comes from a woman aged 40 to 50 in good health and CMV-seronegative. CDR3 sequence: CASSHATSGRAGYEQYF. The CDR3 DNA reads TGTGCCAGCAGCCATGCCACTAGCGGGAGGGCCGGATACGAGCAGTACTTC.